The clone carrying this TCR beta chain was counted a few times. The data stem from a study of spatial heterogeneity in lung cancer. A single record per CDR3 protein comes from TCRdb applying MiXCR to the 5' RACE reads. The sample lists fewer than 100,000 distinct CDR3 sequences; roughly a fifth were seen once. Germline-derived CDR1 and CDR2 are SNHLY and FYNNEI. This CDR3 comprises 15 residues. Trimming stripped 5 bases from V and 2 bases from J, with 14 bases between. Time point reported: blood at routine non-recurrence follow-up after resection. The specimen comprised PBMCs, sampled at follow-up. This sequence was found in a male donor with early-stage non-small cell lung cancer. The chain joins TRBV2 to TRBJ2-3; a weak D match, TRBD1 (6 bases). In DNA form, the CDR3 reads TGTGCCAGCAGTCGCAAACAGGGTGTCACAGATACGCAGTATTTT. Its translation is CASSRKQGVTDTQYF.